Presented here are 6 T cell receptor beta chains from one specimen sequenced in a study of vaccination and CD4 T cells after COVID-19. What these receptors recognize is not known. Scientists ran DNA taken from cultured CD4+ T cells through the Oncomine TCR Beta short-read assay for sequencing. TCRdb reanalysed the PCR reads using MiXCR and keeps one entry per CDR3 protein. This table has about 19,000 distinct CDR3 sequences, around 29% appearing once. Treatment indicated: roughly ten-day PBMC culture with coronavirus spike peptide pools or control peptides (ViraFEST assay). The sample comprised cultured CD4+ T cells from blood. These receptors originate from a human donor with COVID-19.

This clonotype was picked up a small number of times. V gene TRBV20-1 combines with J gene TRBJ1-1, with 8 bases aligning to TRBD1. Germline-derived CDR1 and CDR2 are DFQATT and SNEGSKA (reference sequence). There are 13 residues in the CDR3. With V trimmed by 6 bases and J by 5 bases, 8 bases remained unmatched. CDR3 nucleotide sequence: TGCAGTGCCCCGGACAGGGTCGGTACTGAAGCTTTCTTT. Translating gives CSAPDRVGTEAFF.

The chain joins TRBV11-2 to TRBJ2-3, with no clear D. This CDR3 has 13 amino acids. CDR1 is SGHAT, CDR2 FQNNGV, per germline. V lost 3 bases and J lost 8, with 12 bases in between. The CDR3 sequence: CASSLNSGPTQYF. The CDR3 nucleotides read TGTGCCAGCAGCTTGAACAGTGGGCCTACGCAGTATTTT.

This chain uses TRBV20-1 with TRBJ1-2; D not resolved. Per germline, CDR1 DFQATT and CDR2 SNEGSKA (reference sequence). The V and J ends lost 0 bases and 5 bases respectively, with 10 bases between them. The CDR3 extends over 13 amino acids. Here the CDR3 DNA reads TGCAGTGCTAGAGATTTCCGCAAATATGGCTACACCTTC. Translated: CSARDFRKYGYTF.

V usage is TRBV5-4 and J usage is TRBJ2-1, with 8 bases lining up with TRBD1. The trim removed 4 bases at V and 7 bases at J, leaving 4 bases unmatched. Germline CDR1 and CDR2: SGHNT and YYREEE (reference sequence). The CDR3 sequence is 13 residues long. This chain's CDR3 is CASSPGQGNEQFF. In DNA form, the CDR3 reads TGTGCCAGCAGCCCCGGACAGGGTAATGAGCAGTTCTTC.

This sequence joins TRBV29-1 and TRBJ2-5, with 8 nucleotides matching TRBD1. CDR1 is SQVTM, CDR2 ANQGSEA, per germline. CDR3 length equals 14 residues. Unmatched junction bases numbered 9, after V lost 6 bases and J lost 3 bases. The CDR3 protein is CSVRQGARKETQYF. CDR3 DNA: TGCAGCGTGAGGCAGGGGGCCCGAAAAGAGACCCAGTACTTC.

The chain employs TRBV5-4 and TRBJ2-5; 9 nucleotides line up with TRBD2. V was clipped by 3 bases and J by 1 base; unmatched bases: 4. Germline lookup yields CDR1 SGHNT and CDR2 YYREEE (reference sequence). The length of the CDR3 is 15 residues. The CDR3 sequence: CASSSGTSTQETQYF. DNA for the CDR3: TGTGCCAGCAGCTCCGGGACTAGCACCCAAGAGACCCAGTACTTC.